These T cell receptor beta chains were read from a single sample in a study of cytomegalovirus exposure and HLA in healthy donors. TCRdb's copy holds only in-frame clones and misses some; the assay was immunoSEQ multiplex PCR. This table holds about 110,000 clones, just under 70% found once. The material sequenced was PBMCs. The receptors derive from a woman in her seventies in good health and CMV-seropositive. Each CDR3 is given with its conserved first and last residue. The D gene is left open where the match is weak. Expanded clones get a size class; other rows say once, few or many, or leave the size out.

v_gene: TRBV16; d_gene: TRBD1; j_gene: TRBJ1-1; abundance: few; CDR3nt: TGTGCCAGCAGCCACCGGCAGACAGGGCGAGCTGAAGCTTTCTTT; CDR3aa: CASSHRQTGRAEAFF
v_gene: TRBV7-2; d_gene: TRBD2; j_gene: TRBJ2-1; abundance: NA; CDR3nt: TGTGCCAGCAGCCCATGGACTAGCGGGGGGCACAATGAGCAGTTCTTC; CDR3aa: CASSPWTSGGHNEQFF
v_gene: TRBV6-5; d_gene: NA; j_gene: TRBJ1-1; abundance: few; CDR3nt: TGTGCCAGCAGTTACAACAGGGAATTGGGCACTGAAGCTTTCTTT; CDR3aa: CASSYNRELGTEAFF
v_gene: TRBV29-1; d_gene: NA; j_gene: TRBJ2-1; abundance: NA; CDR3nt: TGCAGCGTTGGTCAGGTCGATGAGCAGTTCTTC; CDR3aa: CSVGQVDEQFF
v_gene: TRBV12-5; d_gene: NA; j_gene: TRBJ1-5; abundance: NA; CDR3nt: TGTGCTAGTGGTTCCACCGAGAATCAGCCCCAGCATTTT; CDR3aa: CASGSTENQPQHF
v_gene: TRBV2; d_gene: NA; j_gene: TRBJ2-1; abundance: NA; CDR3nt: TGTGCCAGCAAAAAGGGACACCTCTACAATGAGCAGTTCTTC; CDR3aa: CASKKGHLYNEQFF
v_gene: TRBV30; d_gene: TRBD1; j_gene: TRBJ1-2; abundance: NA; CDR3nt: TGTGCCTGGAGTGTACAACTGACAGGGCCACCACTTAACTATGGCTACACCTTC; CDR3aa: CAWSVQLTGPPLNYGYTF
v_gene: TRBV7-9; d_gene: NA; j_gene: TRBJ1-3; abundance: NA; CDR3nt: TGTGCCAGCAGCCAAAACCAAGCCTCTGGAAACACCATATATTTT; CDR3aa: CASSQNQASGNTIYF
v_gene: TRBV9; d_gene: NA; j_gene: TRBJ2-1; abundance: NA; CDR3nt: TGTGCCAGCAGCGTAGGGGGGGGCCACTACAATGAGCAGTTCTTC; CDR3aa: CASSVGGGHYNEQFF
v_gene: TRBV18; d_gene: NA; j_gene: TRBJ1-5; abundance: NA; CDR3nt: TGTGCCAGCTCACCCGCGCGGGTAGGGCCCCAGCATTTT; CDR3aa: CASSPARVGPQHF
v_gene: TRBV4-2; d_gene: NA; j_gene: TRBJ2-2; abundance: NA; CDR3nt: TGTGCCAGCAGCCAAGATCGAGGCCGGGAGCTGTTTTTT; CDR3aa: CASSQDRGRELFF
v_gene: TRBV7-6; d_gene: NA; j_gene: TRBJ2-7; abundance: NA; CDR3nt: TGTGCCAGCGGGAGACAGGCACACGAGCAGTACTTC; CDR3aa: CASGRQAHEQYF
v_gene: TRBV5-8; d_gene: NA; j_gene: TRBJ2-3; abundance: once; CDR3nt: TGTGCCAGCAGCTTGGGGCTAGTTACAGATACGCAGTATTTT; CDR3aa: CASSLGLVTDTQYF
v_gene: TRBV7-2; d_gene: NA; j_gene: TRBJ2-3; abundance: few; CDR3nt: TGTGCCAGCAGCCCAGTAGGCGGGGCCACAGATACGCAGTATTTT; CDR3aa: CASSPVGGATDTQYF
v_gene: TRBV6-1; d_gene: NA; j_gene: TRBJ2-7; abundance: NA; CDR3nt: TGTGCCAGCAGTGAACAGGGCCACGAGCAGTACTTC; CDR3aa: CASSEQGHEQYF
v_gene: TRBV19; d_gene: NA; j_gene: TRBJ1-5; abundance: NA; CDR3nt: TGTGCCAGTAGTAAGCTGGCACAGGGCCTGAATCAGCCCCAGCATTTT; CDR3aa: CASSKLAQGLNQPQHF
v_gene: TRBV7-7; d_gene: NA; j_gene: TRBJ2-1; abundance: NA; CDR3nt: TGTGCTAGCAGCTTATCGGAGAGCTCCTACAATGAGCAGTTCTTC; CDR3aa: CASSLSESSYNEQFF
v_gene: TRBV14; d_gene: NA; j_gene: TRBJ1-2; abundance: NA; CDR3nt: TGTGCCAGCAGCCAAGATACCCAGTTATATGGCTACACCTTC; CDR3aa: CASSQDTQLYGYTF
v_gene: TRBV7-9; d_gene: TRBD1; j_gene: TRBJ1-3; abundance: NA; CDR3nt: TGTGCCAGCAGCTGGACAGGGGCCCGCTCTGGAAACACCATATATTTT; CDR3aa: CASSWTGARSGNTIYF
v_gene: TRBV12-5; d_gene: NA; j_gene: TRBJ1-1; abundance: NA; CDR3nt: TGTGCTAGTGGTTTGAAAGTCAGGGGACCTGAAGCTTTCTTT; CDR3aa: CASGLKVRGPEAFF
v_gene: TRBV6-5; d_gene: TRBD1; j_gene: TRBJ1-5; abundance: few; CDR3nt: TGTGCCAGCAGTACCGACAGGGGAAGCAATCAGCCCCAGCATTTT; CDR3aa: CASSTDRGSNQPQHF
v_gene: TRBV2; d_gene: NA; j_gene: TRBJ2-5; abundance: NA; CDR3nt: TGTGCCAGCGGGGCACTTGGGGAGACCCAGTACTTC; CDR3aa: CASGALGETQYF
v_gene: TRBV18; d_gene: TRBD2; j_gene: TRBJ2-2; abundance: NA; CDR3nt: TGTGCCAGCTCACCACTTCAGGGAGGGACCGGGGAGCTGTTTTTT; CDR3aa: CASSPLQGGTGELFF
v_gene: TRBV5-1; d_gene: TRBD2; j_gene: TRBJ2-5; abundance: NA; CDR3nt: TGCGCCAGCAGCGGCGGACTAGCGGGGGGGCCAGAGACCCAGTACTTC; CDR3aa: CASSGGLAGGPETQYF
v_gene: TRBV9; d_gene: NA; j_gene: TRBJ2-7; abundance: NA; CDR3nt: TGTGCCAGCAGCGTCTCAGGGGCCTACGAGCAGTACTTC; CDR3aa: CASSVSGAYEQYF
v_gene: TRBV30; d_gene: NA; j_gene: TRBJ2-2; abundance: NA; CDR3nt: TGTGCCTGGAGCCAGGGACTCACCGGGGAGCTGTTTTTT; CDR3aa: CAWSQGLTGELFF
v_gene: TRBV7-8; d_gene: NA; j_gene: TRBJ1-1; abundance: NA; CDR3nt: TGTGCCAGCAGCTTCTCGACAGGCTCTAACACTGAAGCTTTCTTT; CDR3aa: CASSFSTGSNTEAFF
v_gene: TRBV19; d_gene: NA; j_gene: TRBJ1-5; abundance: few; CDR3nt: TGTGCCAGTAGAGCGGGACGGAAATACGGCAATCAGCCCCAGCATTTT; CDR3aa: CASRAGRKYGNQPQHF
v_gene: TRBV5-6; d_gene: TRBD1; j_gene: TRBJ2-7; abundance: NA; CDR3nt: TGTGCCAGCAACGACCGGGACAGGGTCTCCTACGAGCAGTACTTC; CDR3aa: CASNDRDRVSYEQYF
v_gene: TRBV10-1; d_gene: TRBD2; j_gene: TRBJ2-7; abundance: NA; CDR3nt: TGCGCCAGCAGCCCGGCGGCGGGGGGGCCTTACGAGCAGTACTTC; CDR3aa: CASSPAAGGPYEQYF
v_gene: TRBV2; d_gene: TRBD1; j_gene: TRBJ1-6; abundance: few; CDR3nt: TGTGCCAGCAAGGACAGGGCCGGCGGTTATAATTCACCCCTCCACTTT; CDR3aa: CASKDRAGGYNSPLHF
v_gene: TRBV4-1; d_gene: TRBD1; j_gene: TRBJ1-6; abundance: once; CDR3nt: TGCGCCAGCAGCCAAATCCAAAAACAGGGGATTTGGTCACCCCTCCACTTT; CDR3aa: CASSQIQKQGIWSPLHF
v_gene: TRBV9; d_gene: NA; j_gene: TRBJ1-2; abundance: once; CDR3nt: TGTGCCAGCAGCGTCGACAATCCCAGTCACTATGGCTACACCTTC; CDR3aa: CASSVDNPSHYGYTF
v_gene: TRBV19; d_gene: NA; j_gene: TRBJ1-5; abundance: NA; CDR3nt: TGTGCCAGTAGTCTCTTAGGGGGGGCTCAAAATCAGCCCCAGCATTTT; CDR3aa: CASSLLGGAQNQPQHF
v_gene: TRBV27; d_gene: TRBD1; j_gene: TRBJ1-5; abundance: NA; CDR3nt: TGTGCCAGCAGGTCTCTAGGGACAGGGCCCAATCAGCCCCAGCATTTT; CDR3aa: CASRSLGTGPNQPQHF
v_gene: TRBV9; d_gene: TRBD1; j_gene: TRBJ1-2; abundance: NA; CDR3nt: TGTGCCAGCAGCGCCATGACAGGGAACTATGGCTACACCTTC; CDR3aa: CASSAMTGNYGYTF
v_gene: TRBV29-1; d_gene: TRBD1; j_gene: TRBJ1-2; abundance: few; CDR3nt: TGCAGCGTTGAAGAACAGGGGGCCATTGGCTACACCTTC; CDR3aa: CSVEEQGAIGYTF
v_gene: TRBV6-1; d_gene: TRBD1; j_gene: TRBJ2-6; abundance: NA; CDR3nt: TGTGCCAGCAGTGAGCAGGGGGCGGCTGGGGCCAACGTCCTGACTTTC; CDR3aa: CASSEQGAAGANVLTF
v_gene: TRBV7-7; d_gene: TRBD2; j_gene: TRBJ2-1; abundance: NA; CDR3nt: TGTGCCAGCAGCCAAGGGACTAGCGGTACATATGAGCAGTTCTTC; CDR3aa: CASSQGTSGTYEQFF
v_gene: TRBV30; d_gene: NA; j_gene: TRBJ1-2; abundance: few; CDR3nt: TGTGCCTGGACCCGGGGCCTGGGGGGAGGGTATGGCTACACCTTC; CDR3aa: CAWTRGLGGGYGYTF
v_gene: TRBV30; d_gene: NA; j_gene: TRBJ1-6; abundance: NA; CDR3nt: TGTGCCTGGACCCAATCCGACAGAGACAATTCACCCCTCCACTTT; CDR3aa: CAWTQSDRDNSPLHF